Described below is a single T cell receptor beta chain sequence and its context. Antigen unknown. This entry comes from a study of shared clonotypes between healthy human individuals. General study results and limits: Few donors restricted represented genetic and exposure-history diversity. Among the subsets, naive ones generally showed larger estimated richness than memory ones.

Original data processing: From ImmunoSEQ came sequences covering only the junction and carrying no quality scores, so filtering differed. Here immunoSEQ multiplex PCR was the method, and the copy in TCRdb shows in-frame clones only, minus some. The D gene and trimming were derived from the DNA, and the V and J assignments and clone size from that table. The sample includes approximately 1.5 million clones, 95% to 99% of them seen just once. Material for sequencing was naive CD4+ T cells sorted from blood. Noted subset: CD45RA+ positively selected. The sequence derives from a man aged 30 to 45 in good health.

CDR3 in DNA: TGTGCCAGCAGCCCACGGACAGACACCTATGGCTACACCTTC. This encodes CASSPRTDTYGYTF. The chain carries TRBV7-2 and TRBJ1-2; the D gene is possibly TRBD1 (6 bases). From germline, CDR1 is SGHTA and CDR2 FQGNSA. This CDR3 is 14 amino acids long. Trimming shortened V by 5 bases and J by 4 bases, and 14 bases separated the two germline ends.